One T cell receptor (beta chain) is described in this entry. The antigen is not known. This sample stems from a study of identifying expanded T cells in peripheral blood. Study results and limitations: Two-week clone count variance significantly increased as total template count grew. Over about two and four weeks, about 17 and 20 clones changed, versus roughly 1.1 between replicates.

During the collection period, no donor immune events like infections were recorded. Generated by immunoSEQ multiplex PCR, the TCRdb table keeps only in-frame clones and is missing some. The sample holds 55,000 to 80,000 clones, about four fifths seen once. The CDR3 loop spans 12 amino acids. V gave up 8 bases and J gave up 7 bases, with 13 bases separating them. Germline-derived CDR1 and CDR2 are MDHEN and SYDVKM. The chain couples TRBV28 to TRBJ2-3; perhaps TRBD1 as D (5 bases). The TCR comes from a person aged 18-70 years in good health. Specimen: blood. The CDR3 loop reads CASGAGIYTQYF. The DNA for the CDR3 is TGTGCCAGCGGGGCAGGGATTTATACGCAGTATTTT.